Below, 25 T cell receptor beta chains from the same sample are listed, as sequenced in a study of T-cell memory formation after mild COVID-19. One entry per CDR3 protein results from TCRdb running MiXCR on the 5' RACE reads. The profile shows about 130,000 distinct CDR3 sequences, about 17% of them singletons. Source material: PBMCs or a T cell subset sorted from them (not recorded which). The receptors originated from a man between 18 and 35 years old who had mild COVID-19 (a few samples of this study predate the infection). Cell type and time point are not known.

This clonotype was found a few times. The rearrangement joins TRBV2 to TRBJ2-7, with D perhaps being TRBD1 or TRBD2 (5 bases each). Trimming took 7 bases from V and 5 from J, leaving 15 bases between them. In germline, CDR1 is SNHLY, CDR2 FYNNEI. This CDR3 spans 13 amino acids. For the CDR3, the DNA is TGTGCCAGCAATTCGATGGGGGTTAACGAGCAGTACGTC. This encodes CASNSMGVNEQYV.

This clonotype was recorded a few times. At one boundary the junction diverges from the germline segment, which might be a read error. The CDR3 is CASPRYHF. The CDR3 DNA sequence: TGCGCCAGCCCGCGCTACCATTTT. This chain connects TRBV5-1 to TRBJ1-6; unclear D gene. From germline, CDR1 is SGHRS and CDR2 YFSETQ. CDR3 length equals 8 residues.

The table lists this clonotype with a few counts. This chain links TRBV10-3 with TRBJ2-7; D is unresolved. The ends were cut back, 3 bases at V and 3 bases at J, with 3 bases in the middle. The CDR3 loop spans 11 amino acids. The germline V gene has CDR1 ENHRY and CDR2 SYGVKD. For the CDR3, the DNA is TGTGCCATCAGTGACAACTACGAGCAGTACGTC. It is translated as CAISDNYEQYV.

The chain has TRBV28 and TRBJ1-1; D perhaps matches TRBD1 (5 bases). The CDR3 is 15 amino acids. Germline CDR1 reads MDHEN; CDR2 reads SYDVKM. V lost 5 bases, J lost 0 bases, and 13 bases lay in between. The CDR3 DNA follows: TGTGCCAGCAGTGGCCAGGGCCTGATGAACACTGAAGCTTTCTTT. Amino acid sequence: CASSGQGLMNTEAFF.

This clonotype rates as medium-sized (0.01 to 0.1%). The V gene is TRBV20-1, the J gene TRBJ2-5; 9 nucleotides align to TRBD2. Per the germline V gene, CDR1 is DFQATT and CDR2 is SNEGSKA (reference sequence). There are 17 residues in the CDR3. V lost 2 bases and J lost 7; bases outside the gene matches: 17. The CDR3 here is CSARRDRTSAGNGTQYF. CDR3 bases: TGCAGTGCTAGAAGGGATCGGACTAGCGCCGGTAACGGGACCCAGTACTTC.

The V call is TRBV6-2 or TRBV6-3, the J call TRBJ1-6; TRBD1 matches 7 bases. The CDR3 runs to 15 residues. CDR1 and CDR2 from the germline V gene are MNHEY and SVGEGT. Germline trimming cut 7 bases from V and 5 bases from J; bases unmatched to any gene: 8. The CDR3 DNA is TGTGCCAGCACCGCGGGACAGAGAAATAATTCACCCCTCCACTTT. It is translated as CASTAGQRNNSPLHF.

The CDR3 DNA reads TGCAGTGCTAGGCGGACAGGGGCGGGGGAGACCCAGTACTTC. Its protein product is CSARRTGAGETQYF. The chain employs TRBV20-1 and TRBJ2-5; TRBD1 aligns across 9 bases. Germline assignment: CDR1 DFQATT and CDR2 SNEGSKA (reference sequence). Trimming removed 3 bases from V and 5 bases from J; junction bases left unmatched: 7. The CDR3 runs to 14 residues.

This clonotype has more than one count but fewer than ten. This rearrangement joins TRBV12-3 or TRBV12-4 to TRBJ1-6; no firm D call. This CDR3 region has 13 residues. Trimming took 1 base from V and 8 from J, leaving 6 bases between them. In nucleotides, the CDR3 is TGTGCCAGCAGTTTAGGTCGGGATTCACCCCTCCACTTT. This sequence encodes CASSLGRDSPLHF.

The chain links TRBV7-8 to TRBJ2-7; 7 bases are shared with TRBD1. There are 14 residues in the CDR3. With 5 bases clipped from V and 4 bases from J, the junction kept 8 bases outside the gene matches. From germline, CDR1 is SGHVS and CDR2 FQNEAQ. The CDR3 region is CASSPRQGRYEQYV. For the CDR3, the DNA is TGTGCCAGCAGCCCTAGACAGGGCAGATACGAGCAGTACGTC.

J is TRBJ1-1 and V is TRBV12-3 or TRBV12-4; maybe TRBD1 (5 bases). The V end was cut by 4 bases, the J end by 0 bases, with 12 bases between. The CDR3 is 15 amino acids. CDR3 region: CASSSRGRLNTEAFF. The CDR3 nucleotides are TGTGCCAGCAGTTCAAGGGGCAGGCTGAACACTGAAGCTTTCTTT.

The V and J genes are TRBV12-3 or TRBV12-4 and TRBJ2-7; 8 bases match TRBD1. V was pared by 5 bases and J by 6 bases, with 3 bases of the junction left unmatched. The CDR3 has 12 residues. The CDR3 here is CASSIQGGEQYV. CDR3 nucleotides: TGTGCCAGCAGTATACAGGGGGGCGAGCAGTACGTC.

The table lists this clonotype with a few counts. The rearrangement uses TRBV3-1 and TRBJ2-3; maybe TRBD2 (6 bases). This CDR3 has 14 amino acids. Trimming pared 6 bases from V and 3 bases from J, leaving 13 bases between. Looked up from germline, CDR1 is LGHDT and CDR2 is YNNKEL (reference sequence). This CDR3 is CASSRDSTTDTQYF. CDR3 nucleotide sequence: TGTGCCAGCAGTCGGGACTCGACGACAGATACGCAGTATTTT.

The chain recombines TRBV20-1 with TRBJ2-5; no firm D call. Germline assignment: CDR1 DFQATT and CDR2 SNEGSKA (reference sequence). CDR3 length: 11 amino acids. The germline V and J ends were trimmed by 0 bases and 2 bases, with 1 base remaining between them. Written as DNA, the CDR3 is TGCAGTGCTAGAGATCAAGAGACCCAGTACTTC. Its translation is CSARDQETQYF.

The V and J genes are TRBV18 and TRBJ2-5; TRBD2 might be the D (6 bases). Germline V CDR1 and CDR2: KGHSH, LQKENI. The V gene lost 5 bases and the J gene lost 2 bases, with 9 bases spanning the gap. The CDR3 consists of 13 residues. DNA of the CDR3: TGTGCCAGCTCAGGTAGCGGACAAGAGACCCAGTACTTC. Translating it yields CASSGSGQETQYF.

This clonotype was seen more than once but under ten times. The chain couples TRBV15 to TRBJ2-5; D uncertain. This CDR3 spans 11 amino acids. With 5 bases removed from V and 13 bases from J, the gap between germline ends came to 14 bases. Germline CDR1 and CDR2: LNHNV and YYDKDF (reference sequence). The chain's CDR3 is CATSYPGLLYF. Here the CDR3 DNA reads TGTGCCACCAGCTACCCGGGCCTTTTGTACTTC.

The chain couples TRBV6-4 to TRBJ1-4; 8 bases agree with TRBD1. Germline CDR1 MRHNA, CDR2 SNTAGT. The CDR3 totals 15 residues. J was trimmed by 8 bases and V by 5 bases; bases with no gene match: 10. CDR3 region: CASSPSTGDHEKLFF. CDR3 bases: TGTGCCAGCAGTCCTTCGACAGGGGATCACGAAAAACTGTTTTTT.

The chain uses TRBV4-1 and TRBJ2-7; D unresolved. V was shortened by 0 bases and J by 6 bases, with 24 bases between the two germline ends. Germline loops: CDR1 MGHRA, CDR2 YSYEKL. The CDR3 contains 18 residues. The CDR3 loop is CASSQESPESLRAPEQYF. CDR3 nucleotide sequence: TGCGCCAGCAGCCAAGAAAGCCCTGAGAGTCTGCGCGCTCCCGAGCAGTACTTC.

This clonotype was seen only a few times. J is TRBJ1-3 and V is TRBV5-1, with 7 bases fitting TRBD1. CDR1 is SGHRS, CDR2 YFSETQ, per germline. This CDR3 is built from 15 residues. The junction had 9 bases not matched to a gene; V was cut back by 7 bases and J by 2 bases. CDR3 sequence reads: CASSPRGQTGNTIYF. The CDR3 DNA sequence: TGCGCCAGCTCTCCGCGGGGACAGACTGGAAACACCATATATTTT. Full variable domain (missing parts from reference TRBV5-1 and TRBJ1-3): KAGVTQTPRYLIKTRGQQVTLSCSPISGHRSVSWYQQTPGQGLQFLFEYFSETQRNKGNFPGRFSGRQFSNSRSEMNVSTLELGDSALYLCASSPRGQTGNTIYFGEGSWLTVV.

In this sample, this clonotype turned up a few times. V and J are TRBV2 and TRBJ1-2; 7 bases map to TRBD1. The J segment lost 7 bases and the V segment lost 7 bases, leaving 9 bases of the junction unmatched. This CDR3 has 13 amino acids. Germline values: CDR1 SNHLY, CDR2 FYNNEI. Written as DNA, the CDR3 is TGTGCCAGCACGGGGACAGCCTCCACTGGCTACACCTTC. This codes for CASTGTASTGYTF.

This clonotype was seen a handful of times. The J gene is TRBJ2-4, the V gene TRBV19; 7 bases are a match to TRBD1. V was clipped by 7 bases and J by 4 bases; unmatched bases: 7. Germline V gene lookup returns CDR1 LNHDA and CDR2 SQIVND (reference sequence). CDR3 length: 14 residues. This CDR3 is CASTTDRRKNIQYF. In DNA, the CDR3 is TGTGCCAGTACTACGGACAGGCGAAAAAACATTCAGTACTTC.

This clonotype was picked up a small number of times. This CDR3 reads CASSLWLAGFYNEQFF. The CDR3 nucleotides are TGTGCCAGCAGCTTATGGCTAGCGGGGTTCTACAATGAGCAGTTCTTC. The chain is built from TRBV7-9 and TRBJ2-1; 9 bases line up with TRBD2. This CDR3 contains 16 residues. V dropped 2 bases and J dropped 3; count of bases not matched to a gene: 5. The germline gives CDR1 SEHNR, CDR2 FQNEAQ (reference sequence).

The rearrangement links TRBV5-1 to TRBJ1-4; no reliable D call. Trimming took 4 bases from V and 8 from J, leaving 15 bases between them. CDR3 length equals 14 residues. Germline values: CDR1 SGHRS, CDR2 YFSETQ. The CDR3 here is CASSLQGMNEKLFF. CDR3 DNA sequence: TGCGCCAGCAGCCTGCAAGGAATGAACGAAAAACTGTTTTTT.

This clonotype was seen a handful of times. Sequence at one end of the junction differs from germline and may be a read error. The chain carries TRBV4-3 and TRBJ2-4; TRBD1 agrees at 12 bases. Germline CDR1 is LGHNA and CDR2 is YSLEER. This CDR3 has 13 residues. The CDR3 bases are TGCGCCAGCAGCCAAGGGGGACAGGGGGCGCGGACCTTC. Its translation is CASSQGGQGARTF.

Only a few counts were recorded for this clonotype. The V gene is TRBV4-1, the J gene TRBJ2-3; tentative D call: TRBD2 (7 bases). This CDR3 comprises 14 residues. V was cut by 1 base and J by 5 bases, with 10 bases left in between. Germline assignment: CDR1 MGHRA and CDR2 YSYEKL. The CDR3 spells CASSQGRGGDTQYF. Written as DNA, the CDR3 is TGCGCCAGCAGCCAAGGGAGGGGGGGAGATACGCAGTATTTT.

This sequence joins TRBV6-5 and TRBJ2-5, with 9 bases aligning to TRBD1. CDR3 length: 15 amino acids. V dropped 6 bases and J dropped 5; count of bases not matched to a gene: 10. CDR1 and CDR2 from the germline V gene are MNHEY and SVGAGI. The CDR3 DNA reads TGTGCCAGCAGCGCATCCGGGACAGGGAAGGAGACCCAGTACTTC. Amino acids: CASSASGTGKETQYF.